The 24 T cell receptor beta chains given below trace back to one sample, sequenced in a study of blood T cell repertoires in COVID-19. TCRdb keeps only in-frame clones here, not all; method: immunoSEQ multiplex PCR. Of about 58,000 clones listed, about 91% were seen once; the top ten hold more than 13%. Sequenced material: peripheral blood. The source is a woman aged 55-70 years with active COVID-19.

This chain uses TRBV7-9 with TRBJ2-1, with 7 bases lining up with TRBD2. The germline V gene has CDR1 SEHNR and CDR2 FQNEAQ (reference sequence). The junction had 5 bases not matched to a gene; V was cut back by 0 bases and J by 0 bases. This CDR3 is 17 amino acids long. In DNA, the CDR3 is TGTGCCAGCAGCTTAGCCCGCCCGGGGGGCTCCTACAATGAGCAGTTCTTC. Protein: CASSLARPGGSYNEQFF.

The chain employs TRBV13 and TRBJ2-3, with 9 positions matching TRBD1. This CDR3 has 16 residues. Germline V CDR1 and CDR2: PRHDT, FYEKMQ (reference sequence). The trim removed 4 bases at V and 8 bases at J, leaving 13 bases unmatched. For the CDR3, the DNA is TGTGCCAGCAGCTCTGAACAGGGGGCGACAATCGCTACGCAGTATTTT. Protein: CASSSEQGATIATQYF.

The chain is built from TRBV6-5 and TRBJ2-2; D unclear. Deletions cut 8 bases from V and 6 bases from J, with 16 bases between. Germline values: CDR1 MNHEY, CDR2 SVGAGI. CDR3 length equals 14 residues. The CDR3 is CASSKVVPPGELFF. In DNA, the CDR3 is TGTGCCAGCTCGAAAGTAGTGCCTCCCGGGGAGCTGTTTTTT.

This chain uses TRBV6-4 with TRBJ2-1, with TRBD1 identical over 9 bases. Germline CDR1 reads MRHNA; CDR2 reads SNTAGT. The CDR3 consists of 16 residues. Trimming at V came to 6 bases and at J to 4 bases, leaving 10 bases not matched to a gene. CDR3 coding DNA: TGTGCCAGCAGCCTCGGGACAGGGCAACGGTACAATGAGCAGTTCTTC. Translated: CASSLGTGQRYNEQFF.

The J gene is TRBJ1-3, the V gene TRBV27; 8 nucleotides match TRBD1. The germline gives CDR1 MNHEY, CDR2 SMNVEV (reference sequence). CDR3 length equals 15 residues. V shed 2 bases, J shed 6 bases, and the junction held 6 bases outside the gene matches. CDR3 DNA sequence: TGTGCCAGCAGTTTACACGGACAGGGCTTAAACACCATATATTTT. Protein product: CASSLHGQGLNTIYF.

The chain uses TRBV5-4 and TRBJ2-7; TRBD2 is a possible D gene (5 bases). The V and J ends lost 4 bases and 6 bases respectively, with 11 bases between them. CDR1 SGHNT and CDR2 YYREEE come from the germline V gene (reference sequence). The CDR3 runs to 12 residues. This CDR3 is CASSGRGSEQYF. The CDR3 nucleotides are TGTGCCAGCAGCGGCCGTGGGAGCGAGCAGTACTTC.

Comments on this clone: Sequence at one end of the junction differs from germline and may be a read error. The V gene is TRBV7-7, the J gene TRBJ2-5; 12 bases line up with TRBD2. The CDR3 runs to 16 residues. Germline V gene lookup returns CDR1 SSHAT and CDR2 FNYEAQ (reference sequence). Here the CDR3 DNA reads TGTGCTAGCAGCTTAGGACTAGCGGGGTTCCAAGAGACCCAGTACTTC. It encodes CASSLGLAGFQETQYF.

V usage is TRBV21-1 and J usage is TRBJ2-1; the D call TRBD2 from the table was never checked on the DNA. TRBV21-1 is classified as a pseudogene. CDR3 length equals 15 residues. As DNA, the CDR3 is TGTGCCAGCAGCAAAGGGGGGGACCTCGACAATGAGCAGTTCTTC. The encoded protein is CASSKGGDLDNEQFF.

This chain joins TRBV27 and TRBJ2-3, with a tentative D call TRBD2 (6 bases). The CDR3 spans 16 residues. V was trimmed by 8 bases and J by 0 bases, leaving 18 bases between them. The V gene's germline CDR1 is MNHEY and CDR2 SMNVEV (reference sequence). CDR3 bases: TGTGCCAGCGCTCCGACCCGAGGGACTAGCACAGATACGCAGTATTTT. It codes for CASAPTRGTSTDTQYF.

This clone was observed a single time. CDR3 nucleotides: TGTGCCAGCAGAATGGACAGGGCCACAGATACGCAGTATTTT. It translates to CASRMDRATDTQYF. V and J are TRBV6-5 and TRBJ2-3; TRBD1 matches 8 bases. Trimming removed 6 bases from V and 2 bases from J; junction bases left unmatched: 4. The CDR3 has 14 residues. Per the germline V gene, CDR1 is MNHEY and CDR2 is SVGAGI.

The chain links TRBV6-5 to TRBJ1-5, with D unclear. CDR3 length equals 14 residues. Germline CDR1 and CDR2: MNHEY and SVGAGI. The V gene lost 5 bases and the J gene lost 2 bases, with 10 bases spanning the gap. The CDR3, as DNA: TGTGCCAGCAGTCAGGTCTGGGGCAATCAGCCCCAGCATTTT. Protein sequence: CASSQVWGNQPQHF.

This clone showed up just once. This chain connects TRBV6-5 to TRBJ2-7; D not certain. Per germline, CDR1 MNHEY and CDR2 SVGAGI. The CDR3 extends over 13 amino acids. V was shortened by 2 bases and J by 0 bases, with 5 bases between the two germline ends. The CDR3 sequence: CASSYPSSYEQYF. In nucleotides, the CDR3 is TGTGCCAGCAGTTACCCGAGCTCCTACGAGCAGTACTTC.

This sequence joins TRBV6-5 and TRBJ1-1; TRBD1 is a possible D gene (5 bases). Trimming removed 6 bases from V and 5 bases from J, with 13 bases in between. Per germline, CDR1 MNHEY and CDR2 SVGAGI. The CDR3 spans 13 residues. The CDR3 reads CASRPGGGTEAFF. DNA of the CDR3: TGTGCCAGCAGGCCGGGGGGAGGAACTGAAGCTTTCTTT.

This chain connects TRBV7-3 to TRBJ2-3; tentatively, D is TRBD2 (5 bases). Germline V gives CDR1 SGHTA, CDR2 FQGTGA. Deletions cut 6 bases from V and 4 bases from J, with 17 bases between. This CDR3 region has 15 residues. The CDR3 sequence is CASSPGTHRADTQYF. The CDR3, as DNA: TGTGCCAGCAGTCCGGGAACCCATCGCGCAGATACGCAGTATTTT.

This chain links TRBV27 with TRBJ1-2; 12 nucleotides agree with TRBD1. The trim removed 0 bases at V and 8 bases at J, leaving 4 bases unmatched. CDR1 MNHEY and CDR2 SMNVEV come from the germline V gene (reference sequence). The CDR3 sequence is 15 residues long. The CDR3 here is CASSLSGTGGWGYTF. The CDR3 DNA is TGTGCCAGCAGTTTATCCGGGACAGGGGGCTGGGGCTACACCTTC.

The chain has TRBV2 and TRBJ2-2, with 9 bases identical to TRBD2. The CDR3 runs 16 residues. Trimming cost V 5 bases and J 3 bases; bases outside gene matches: 7. Germline V CDR1 and CDR2: SNHLY, FYNNEI. The CDR3 is CASSLRGGPDTGELFF. CDR3 nucleotide sequence: TGTGCCAGCAGTTTGCGGGGGGGCCCGGACACCGGGGAGCTGTTTTTT. Using reference TRBV2 and TRBJ2-2 for the parts outside the CDR3, the full variable domain is EPEVTQTPSHQVTQMGQEVILRCVPISNHLYFYWYRQILGQKVEFLVSFYNNEISEKSEIFDDQFSVERPDGSNFTLKIRSTKLEDSAMYFCASSLRGGPDTGELFFGEGSRLTVL.

The chain couples TRBV9 to TRBJ2-7; 8 bases line up with TRBD1. The junction had 9 bases not matched to a gene; V was cut back by 4 bases and J by 3 bases. Per the germline V gene, CDR1 is SGDLS and CDR2 is YYNGEE. This CDR3 is 15 amino acids long. In DNA, the CDR3 is TGTGCCAGCAGCCCAGGGACAGGCCCTCTCTACGAGCAGTACTTC. This encodes CASSPGTGPLYEQYF.

The chain uses TRBV7-9 and TRBJ1-2, with D unclear. Trimming left V 1 base short and J 6 bases short, with 3 bases between. The CDR3 has 11 residues. Germline-derived CDR1 and CDR2 are SEHNR and FQNEAQ (reference sequence). The CDR3 DNA reads TGTGCCAGCAGCTTAGTCGATGGCTACACCTTC. This sequence encodes CASSLVDGYTF.

The chain uses TRBV27 and TRBJ1-5; possible D gene TRBD1, 6 bases. Trimming cost V 7 bases and J 5 bases, with 15 bases left between them. The CDR3 is 14 amino acids. Germline V gives CDR1 MNHEY, CDR2 SMNVEV (reference sequence). CDR3 region: CASKFPGAHQPQHF. As DNA, the CDR3 is TGTGCCAGCAAATTCCCAGGGGCCCATCAGCCCCAGCATTTT.

This clone has just one count. The chain links TRBV25-1 to TRBJ2-5; TRBD1 matches 8 bases. This CDR3 spans 15 amino acids. Germline loops: CDR1 MGHDK, CDR2 SYGVNS. Germline trimming cut 3 bases from V and 1 base from J; bases unmatched to any gene: 4. The CDR3 nucleotides are TGTGCCAGCAGTGACACAGGGGGGCCCCAAGAGACCCAGTACTTC. Translation: CASSDTGGPQETQYF. The variable domain in full, completed from reference TRBV25-1 and TRBJ2-5, reads EADIYQTPRYLVIGTGKKITLECSQTMGHDKMYWYQQDPGMELHLIHYSYGVNSTEKGDLSSESTVSRIRTEHFPLTLESARPSHTSQYLCASSDTGGPQETQYFGPGTRLLVL.

The rearrangement joins TRBV7-8 to TRBJ2-1; tentatively, D is TRBD2 (7 bases). V was clipped by 2 bases and J by 8 bases, with 16 bases between them. Germline V gene data show CDR1 as SGHVS and CDR2 as FQNEAQ. This CDR3 is 15 amino acids long. The CDR3: CASSLFGGGGYEQFF. CDR3 DNA sequence: TGTGCCAGCAGCTTATTTGGGGGGGGCGGGTATGAGCAGTTCTTC.

The CDR3 protein is CASSVGSGTANKNIQYF. DNA of the CDR3: TGTGCCAGCAGCGTAGGGTCCGGGACAGCGAACAAAAACATTCAGTACTTC. The V gene is TRBV9, the J gene TRBJ2-4; 7 bases map to TRBD1. The CDR3 is 17 residues long. V lost 0 bases to trimming and J lost 3 bases; unmatched junction nucleotides: 9. CDR1 and CDR2 (germline): SGDLS, YYNGEE.

Here the CDR3 reads CASSTTGEAFF. Here the CDR3 DNA reads TGTGCCAGCAGCACCACAGGGGAAGCTTTCTTT. V gene TRBV6-6 combines with J gene TRBJ1-1, with a tentative D call TRBD1 (6 bases). V was clipped by 6 bases and J by 8 bases, with 10 bases between them. The CDR3 is 11 amino acids. CDR1 is MNHNY, CDR2 SVGAGI, per germline (reference sequence).

The gene calls are TRBV11-3 and TRBJ1-4, with 8 bases that match TRBD1. V gave up 4 bases and J gave up 7 bases; unmatched junction bases: 14. Germline CDR1 and CDR2: SGHNT and YENEEA. The CDR3 runs to 17 residues. The CDR3 region is CASSSPRGAGGFEKLFF. As DNA, the CDR3 is TGTGCCAGCAGCTCCCCCCGGGGGGCAGGGGGCTTTGAAAAACTGTTTTTT.